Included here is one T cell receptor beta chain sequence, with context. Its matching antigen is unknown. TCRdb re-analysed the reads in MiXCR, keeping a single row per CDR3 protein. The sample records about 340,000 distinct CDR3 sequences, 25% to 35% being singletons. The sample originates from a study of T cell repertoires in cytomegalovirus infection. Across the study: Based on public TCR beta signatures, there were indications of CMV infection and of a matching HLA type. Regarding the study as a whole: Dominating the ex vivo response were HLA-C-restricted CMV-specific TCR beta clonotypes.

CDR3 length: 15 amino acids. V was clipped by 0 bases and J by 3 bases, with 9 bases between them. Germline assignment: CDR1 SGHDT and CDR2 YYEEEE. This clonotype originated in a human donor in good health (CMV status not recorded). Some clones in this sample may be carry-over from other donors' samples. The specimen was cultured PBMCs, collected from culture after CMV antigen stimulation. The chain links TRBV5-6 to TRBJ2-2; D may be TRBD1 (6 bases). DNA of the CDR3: TGTGCCAGCAGCTTGGGAGGGGGTTACACCGGGGAGCTGTTTTTT. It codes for CASSLGGGYTGELFF.